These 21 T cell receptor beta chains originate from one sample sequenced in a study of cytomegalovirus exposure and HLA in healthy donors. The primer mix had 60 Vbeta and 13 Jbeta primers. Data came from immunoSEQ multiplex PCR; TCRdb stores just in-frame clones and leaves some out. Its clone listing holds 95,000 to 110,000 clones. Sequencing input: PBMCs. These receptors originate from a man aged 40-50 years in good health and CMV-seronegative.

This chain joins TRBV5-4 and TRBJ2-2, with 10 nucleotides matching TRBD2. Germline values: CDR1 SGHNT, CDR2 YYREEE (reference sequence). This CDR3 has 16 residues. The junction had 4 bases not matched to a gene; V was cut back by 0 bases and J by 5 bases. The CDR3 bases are TGTGCCAGCAGCTTGGGTCTAGCGGGGGTGACCGGGGAGCTGTTTTTT. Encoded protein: CASSLGLAGVTGELFF.

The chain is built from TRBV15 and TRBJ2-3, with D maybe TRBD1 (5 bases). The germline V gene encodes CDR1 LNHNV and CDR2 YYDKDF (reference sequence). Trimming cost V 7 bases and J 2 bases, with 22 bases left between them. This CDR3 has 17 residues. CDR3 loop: CATISSPFRTPTDTQYF. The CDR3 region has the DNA TGTGCCACCATCTCATCCCCTTTCAGGACACCCACAGATACGCAGTATTTT.

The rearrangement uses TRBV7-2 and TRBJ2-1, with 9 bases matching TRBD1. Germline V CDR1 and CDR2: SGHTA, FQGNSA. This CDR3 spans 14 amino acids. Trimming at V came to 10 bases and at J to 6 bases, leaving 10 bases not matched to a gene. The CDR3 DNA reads TGTGCCACCAAAAAGGACAGGGGAAGCAATGAGCAGTTCTTC. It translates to CATKKDRGSNEQFF.

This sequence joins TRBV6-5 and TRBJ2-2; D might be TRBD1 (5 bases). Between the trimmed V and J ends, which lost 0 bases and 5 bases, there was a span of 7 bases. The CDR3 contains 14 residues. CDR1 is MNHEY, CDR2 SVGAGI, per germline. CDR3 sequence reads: CASSYSTATGELFF. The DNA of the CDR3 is TGTGCCAGCAGTTACTCGACAGCAACCGGGGAGCTGTTTTTT.

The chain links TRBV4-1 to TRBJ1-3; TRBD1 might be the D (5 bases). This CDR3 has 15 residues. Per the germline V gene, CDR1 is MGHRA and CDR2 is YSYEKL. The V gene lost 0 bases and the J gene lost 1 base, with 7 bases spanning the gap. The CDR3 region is CASSQERGSGNTIYF. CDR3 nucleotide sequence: TGCGCCAGCAGCCAAGAACGGGGGTCTGGAAACACCATATATTTT.

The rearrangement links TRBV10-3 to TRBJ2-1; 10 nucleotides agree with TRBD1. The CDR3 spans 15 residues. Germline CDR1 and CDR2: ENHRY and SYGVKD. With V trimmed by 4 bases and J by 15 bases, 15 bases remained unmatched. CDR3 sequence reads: CAISGGTGDRGGPFF. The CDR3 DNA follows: TGTGCCATCAGTGGGGGAACTGGGGACAGGGGAGGTCCGTTCTTC.

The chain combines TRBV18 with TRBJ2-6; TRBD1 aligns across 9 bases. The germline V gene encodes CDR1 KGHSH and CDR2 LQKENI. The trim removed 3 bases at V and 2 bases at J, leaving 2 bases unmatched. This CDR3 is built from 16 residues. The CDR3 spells CASSPGQGAGANVLTF. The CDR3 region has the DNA TGTGCCAGCTCACCGGGACAGGGCGCTGGGGCCAACGTCCTGACTTTC.

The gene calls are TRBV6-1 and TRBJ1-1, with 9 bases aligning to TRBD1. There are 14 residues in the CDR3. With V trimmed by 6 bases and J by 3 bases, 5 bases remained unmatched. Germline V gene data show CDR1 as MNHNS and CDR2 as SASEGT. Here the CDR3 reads CASRVQGADTEAFF. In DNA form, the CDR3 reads TGTGCCAGCAGAGTACAGGGGGCGGACACTGAAGCTTTCTTT.

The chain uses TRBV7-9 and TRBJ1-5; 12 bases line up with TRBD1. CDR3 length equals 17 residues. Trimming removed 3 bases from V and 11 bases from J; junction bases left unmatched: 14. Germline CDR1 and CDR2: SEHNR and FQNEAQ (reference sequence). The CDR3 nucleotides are TGTGCCAGCAGCTTGGAACAGGGACAGGGGGCCCGGCGGGCCCAGCATTTT. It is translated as CASSLEQGQGARRAQHF.

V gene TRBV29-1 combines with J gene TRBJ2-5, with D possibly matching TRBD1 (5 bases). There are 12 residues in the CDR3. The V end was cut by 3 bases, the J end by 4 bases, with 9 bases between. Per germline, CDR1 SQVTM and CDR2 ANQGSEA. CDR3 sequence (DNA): TGCAGCGTTGAGGAAGGGGTAGAGACCCAGTACTTC. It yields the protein CSVEEGVETQYF.

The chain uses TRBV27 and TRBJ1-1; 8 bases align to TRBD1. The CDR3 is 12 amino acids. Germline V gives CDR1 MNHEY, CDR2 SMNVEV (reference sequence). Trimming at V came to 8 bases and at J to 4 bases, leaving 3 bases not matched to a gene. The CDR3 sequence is CASRTGFTEAFF. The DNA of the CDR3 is TGTGCCAGCCGGACAGGGTTCACTGAAGCTTTCTTT.

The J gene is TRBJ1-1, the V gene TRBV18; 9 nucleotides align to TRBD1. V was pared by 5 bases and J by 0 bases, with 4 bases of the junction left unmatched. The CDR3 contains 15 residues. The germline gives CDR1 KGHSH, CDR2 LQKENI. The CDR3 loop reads CASSTGTGLNTEAFF. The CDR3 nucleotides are TGTGCCAGCTCAACTGGGACAGGGTTGAACACTGAAGCTTTCTTT.

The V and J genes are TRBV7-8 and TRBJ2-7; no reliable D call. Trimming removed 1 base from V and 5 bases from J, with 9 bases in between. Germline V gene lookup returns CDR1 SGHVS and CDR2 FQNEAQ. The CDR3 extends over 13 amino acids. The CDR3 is CASSLVRLHEQYF. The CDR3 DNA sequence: TGTGCCAGCAGCTTAGTGAGGTTGCACGAGCAGTACTTC.

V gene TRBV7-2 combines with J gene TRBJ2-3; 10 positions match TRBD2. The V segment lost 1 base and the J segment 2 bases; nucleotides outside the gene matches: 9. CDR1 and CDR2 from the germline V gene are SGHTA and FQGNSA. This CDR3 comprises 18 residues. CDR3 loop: CASSLVGASGGATDTQYF. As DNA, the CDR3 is TGTGCCAGCAGCTTAGTAGGGGCTAGCGGGGGTGCCACAGATACGCAGTATTTT.

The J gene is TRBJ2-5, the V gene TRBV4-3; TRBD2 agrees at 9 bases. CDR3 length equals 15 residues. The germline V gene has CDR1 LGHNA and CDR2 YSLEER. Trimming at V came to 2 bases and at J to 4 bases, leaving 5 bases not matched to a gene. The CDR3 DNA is TGCGCCAGCAGCCAAACGGGACTAGCTTTAGAGACCCAGTACTTC. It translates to CASSQTGLALETQYF.

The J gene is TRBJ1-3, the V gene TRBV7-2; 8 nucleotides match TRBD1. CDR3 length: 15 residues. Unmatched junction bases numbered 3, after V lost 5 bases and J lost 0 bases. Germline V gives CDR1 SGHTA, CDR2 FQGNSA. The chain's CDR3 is CASSVDRVSGNTIYF. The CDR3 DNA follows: TGTGCCAGCAGCGTGGACAGGGTCTCTGGAAACACCATATATTTT.

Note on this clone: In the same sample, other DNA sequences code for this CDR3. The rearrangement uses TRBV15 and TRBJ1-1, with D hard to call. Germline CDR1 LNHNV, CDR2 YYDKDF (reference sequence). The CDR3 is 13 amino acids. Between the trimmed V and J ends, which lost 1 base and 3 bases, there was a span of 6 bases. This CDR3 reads CATSRGGDTEAFF. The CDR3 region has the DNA TGTGCCACCAGCAGAGGAGGCGACACTGAAGCTTTCTTT.

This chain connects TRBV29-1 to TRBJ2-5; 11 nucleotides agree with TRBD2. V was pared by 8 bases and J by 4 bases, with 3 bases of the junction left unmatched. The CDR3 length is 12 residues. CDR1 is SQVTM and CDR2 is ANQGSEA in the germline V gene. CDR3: CSYGLAGETQYF. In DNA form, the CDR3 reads TGCAGCTACGGACTAGCGGGAGAGACCCAGTACTTC.

CDR3: CASSQELSGGGYEQYF. The CDR3 nucleotides read TGCGCCAGCAGCCAAGAACTTAGCGGCGGGGGCTACGAGCAGTACTTC. The chain combines TRBV4-3 with TRBJ2-7; 7 bases are shared with TRBD2. Looked up from germline, CDR1 is LGHNA and CDR2 is YSLEER. V shed 0 bases and J 3 bases; nucleotides not matched to a gene: 8. CDR3 length: 16 residues.

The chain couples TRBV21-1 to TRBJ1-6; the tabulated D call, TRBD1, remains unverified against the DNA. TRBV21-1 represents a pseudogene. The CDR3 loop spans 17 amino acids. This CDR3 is CASSKAPKQNSGSPLHF. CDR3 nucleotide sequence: TGTGCCAGCAGCAAAGCTCCCAAACAAAACAGTGGTTCACCCCTCCACTTT.

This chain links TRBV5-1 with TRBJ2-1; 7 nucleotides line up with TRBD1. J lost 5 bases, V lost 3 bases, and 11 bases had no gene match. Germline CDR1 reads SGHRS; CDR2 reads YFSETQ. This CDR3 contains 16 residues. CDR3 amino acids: CASSSTPLQGDNEQFF. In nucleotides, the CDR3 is TGCGCCAGCAGCTCCACCCCTCTGCAGGGGGACAATGAGCAGTTCTTC.